These 29 T cell receptor beta chains were all obtained from the same sample, sequenced in a study of T cell repertoires in cytomegalovirus infection. TCRdb analysed the reads with MiXCR anew, one entry per CDR3 protein. This sample yields 310,000 or so distinct CDR3 sequences, of which 15% to 20% are seen a single time; more than 10% belongs to the top ten. Sequencing was done on a sample of PBMCs. The receptors shown here come from a human donor in good health (CMV status not recorded). Some clones in this sample may be carry-over from other donors' samples.

Many counts were recorded for this clonotype. The chain recombines TRBV20-1 with TRBJ1-5, with a possible D match to TRBD1 (6 bases). There are 16 residues in the CDR3. V dropped 5 bases and J dropped 7 bases, with 24 bases sitting between them. Germline CDR1 is DFQATT and CDR2 is SNEGSKA (reference sequence). The CDR3 is CSALEWTEGLNQPQHF. DNA of the CDR3: TGCAGTGCTCTGGAATGGACAGAGGGCCTCAACCAGCCCCAGCATTTT.

This clonotype turned up a few times. The rearrangement joins TRBV10-3 to TRBJ2-7, with D unresolved. The germline gives CDR1 ENHRY, CDR2 SYGVKD. V lost 7 bases, J lost 3 bases, and 7 bases lay in between. This CDR3 contains 11 residues. The CDR3 protein is CAIKDLYEQYF. The CDR3 DNA reads as TGTGCCATCAAGGACCTCTACGAGCAGTACTTC.

In this sample, this clonotype turned up a few times. The genes are TRBV7-9 and TRBJ2-1; 11 bases are shared with TRBD2. This CDR3 is built from 15 residues. Looked up from germline, CDR1 is SEHNR and CDR2 is FQNEAQ (reference sequence). The J segment lost 5 bases and the V segment lost 1 base, leaving 1 base of the junction unmatched. This CDR3 reads CASSLELAGDNEQFF. As DNA, the CDR3 is TGTGCCAGCAGCTTAGAACTAGCGGGGGACAATGAGCAGTTCTTC.

The gene calls are TRBV20-1 and TRBJ2-7; tentative D call: TRBD1 (6 bases). Per germline, CDR1 DFQATT and CDR2 SNEGSKA (reference sequence). The CDR3 consists of 14 residues. With 4 bases removed from V and 0 bases from J, the gap between germline ends came to 13 bases. CDR3 sequence: CSAIRQVISYEQYF. CDR3 bases: TGCAGTGCTATTAGACAGGTTATCTCCTACGAGCAGTACTTC.

This clonotype was detected a few times. The chain joins TRBV15 to TRBJ1-1; D unresolved. Trimming cost V 0 bases and J 2 bases, with 10 bases left between them. The CDR3 has 15 residues. From germline, CDR1 is LNHNV and CDR2 YYDKDF (reference sequence). The CDR3 DNA sequence: TGTGCCACCAGCAGAGACCGCGCTCCCAACACTGAAGCTTTCTTT. Translation gives CATSRDRAPNTEAFF.

This clonotype was recorded many times. This sequence joins TRBV7-6 and TRBJ2-2; D uncertain. Germline-derived CDR1 and CDR2 are SGHVS and FNYEAQ. The CDR3 runs 20 residues. V lost 5 bases to trimming and J lost 2 bases, with 27 bases between them. The CDR3 DNA reads TGTGCCAGCAGCCAAAAACCGGCTAGTACCGATTCAGTCAACACCGGGGAGCTGTTTTTT. This gives the protein CASSQKPASTDSVNTGELFF.

The table lists this clonotype with many counts. The chain links TRBV7-2 to TRBJ1-3; no clear D. Germline V lookup: CDR1 SGHTA, CDR2 FQGNSA. The CDR3 is made up of 14 amino acids. With 5 bases removed from V and 1 base from J, the gap between germline ends came to 9 bases. The CDR3 loop reads CASSVTQSGNTIYF. In nucleotides, the CDR3 is TGTGCCAGCAGCGTCACACAATCTGGAAACACCATATATTTT.

This clonotype was recorded many times. The chain combines TRBV4-3 with TRBJ2-2; D remains unclear. With 1 base removed from V and 3 bases from J, the gap between germline ends came to 12 bases. Germline assignment: CDR1 LGHNA and CDR2 YSLEER. CDR3 length: 16 residues. DNA for the CDR3: TGCGCCAGCAGCCAAGTTTCCTATAGGGACACCGGGGAGCTGTTTTTT. It codes for CASSQVSYRDTGELFF.

This clonotype has a handful of counts. The J gene is TRBJ1-3, the V gene TRBV18; maybe TRBD1 (6 bases). Germline lookup yields CDR1 KGHSH and CDR2 LQKENI. The CDR3 has 14 amino acids. With 4 bases removed from V and 2 bases from J, the gap between germline ends came to 9 bases. CDR3 DNA sequence: TGTGCCAGCTCACTAAGGACAGCTGGAAACACCATATATTTT. Amino acid sequence: CASSLRTAGNTIYF.

The sample holds many counts of this clonotype. This chain links TRBV7-2 with TRBJ1-3; D is ambiguous. Trimming shortened V by 6 bases and J by 0 bases, and 9 bases separated the two germline ends. This CDR3 is 14 amino acids long. Germline V gives CDR1 SGHTA, CDR2 FQGNSA. Here the CDR3 DNA reads TGTGCCAGCAGTGGAGGCGGCTCTGGAAACACCATATATTTT. Protein product: CASSGGGSGNTIYF.

Only a few counts were recorded for this clonotype. The chain carries TRBV6-2 or TRBV6-3 and TRBJ1-6, with D unclear. This CDR3 region has 14 residues. Germline V gene data show CDR1 as MNHEY and CDR2 as SVGEGT. V dropped 2 bases and J dropped 11 bases, with 13 bases sitting between them. The CDR3 DNA sequence: TGTGCCAGCAGTTACGATGTTCGGTTGGCACCCCTCCACTTT. Amino acid sequence: CASSYDVRLAPLHF.

This clonotype was seen many times. The genes are TRBV7-2 and TRBJ1-1, with D tentatively TRBD1 (5 bases). This CDR3 is 13 amino acids long. Germline CDR1 reads SGHTA; CDR2 reads FQGNSA. V was trimmed by 5 bases and J by 4 bases, leaving 11 bases between them. Here the CDR3 DNA reads TGTGCCAGCAGCATGGGGCCATCCACTGAAGCTTTCTTT. Its translation is CASSMGPSTEAFF.

The chain recombines TRBV18 with TRBJ2-7; 9 nucleotides agree with TRBD1. This CDR3 region has 15 residues. Germline CDR1 KGHSH, CDR2 LQKENI. The trim removed 2 bases at V and 5 bases at J, leaving 7 bases unmatched. For the CDR3, the DNA is TGTGCCAGCTCACCAAGTAGGACAGGGGTCCACGAGCAGTACTTC. It encodes CASSPSRTGVHEQYF.

The rearrangement joins TRBV4-2 to TRBJ1-4; no clear D. The V and J ends lost 6 bases and 3 bases respectively, with 20 bases between them. Looked up from germline, CDR1 is LGHNA and CDR2 is YNFKEQ. CDR3 length: 17 amino acids. The CDR3 sequence: CASSLRLGPTANEKLFF. DNA for the CDR3: TGTGCCAGCAGTTTACGGTTAGGGCCTACGGCTAATGAAAAACTGTTTTTT.

This clonotype was observed many times. The chain recombines TRBV15 with TRBJ1-5; D gene ambiguous. V was shortened by 3 bases and J by 5 bases, with 20 bases between the two germline ends. Per the germline V gene, CDR1 is LNHNV and CDR2 is YYDKDF (reference sequence). CDR3 length equals 17 residues. The CDR3 loop is CATSRETPFLRDQPQHF. The DNA for the CDR3 is TGTGCCACCAGCAGGGAGACCCCCTTTTTGAGGGATCAGCCCCAGCATTTT.

The V gene is TRBV7-9, the J gene TRBJ1-3; D gene ambiguous. CDR3 length: 16 residues. In germline, CDR1 is SEHNR, CDR2 FQNEAQ (reference sequence). V was trimmed by 2 bases and J by 0 bases, leaving 11 bases between them. CDR3 in amino acids: CASSLYGSPSGNTIYF. The CDR3 nucleotides read TGTGCCAGCAGCTTATACGGGAGCCCCTCTGGAAACACCATATATTTT.

This clonotype was counted at least ten times. V usage is TRBV12-3 or TRBV12-4 and J usage is TRBJ1-5; 8 bases line up with TRBD1. Unmatched junction bases numbered 11, after V lost 6 bases and J lost 1 base. The CDR3 runs to 17 residues. The CDR3 is CASSSPRQGHSNQPQHF. DNA of the CDR3: TGTGCCAGCAGCTCGCCCCGACAGGGGCACAGCAATCAGCCCCAGCATTTT.

This clonotype was counted only a few times. The chain recombines TRBV19 with TRBJ2-1; TRBD2 matches 7 bases. Germline CDR1 and CDR2: LNHDA and SQIVND (reference sequence). Trimming took 8 bases from V and 10 from J; bases not matched to a gene: 11. The CDR3 consists of 13 residues. In nucleotides, the CDR3 is TGTGCCAGTGTCGGCGGGGGAGTTCGGGAGCAGTTCTTC. It specifies CASVGGGVREQFF.

This clonotype came up a few times. This chain joins TRBV7-9 and TRBJ2-1; TRBD1 aligns across 7 bases. Germline-derived CDR1 and CDR2 are SEHNR and FQNEAQ (reference sequence). The CDR3 is made up of 17 amino acids. V lost 5 bases to trimming and J lost 5 bases; unmatched junction nucleotides: 15. Written as DNA, the CDR3 is TGTGCCAGCAGCGTAACCCCGGGACGACAGGGACACAATGAGCAGTTCTTC. Its protein product is CASSVTPGRQGHNEQFF.

The V and J genes are TRBV5-1 and TRBJ2-1, with D tentatively TRBD1 (5 bases). CDR1 SGHRS and CDR2 YFSETQ come from the germline V gene. The CDR3 spans 13 residues. V gave up 2 bases and J gave up 9 bases, with 12 bases separating them. In DNA, the CDR3 is TGCGCCAGCAGCTTAGACGACCAGGGTGAGCAGTTCTTC. It specifies CASSLDDQGEQFF.

The rearrangement links TRBV20-1 to TRBJ2-3; D is perhaps TRBD1 (6 bases). The germline V gene has CDR1 DFQATT and CDR2 SNEGSKA (reference sequence). CDR3 length: 14 residues. With 6 bases removed from V and 3 bases from J, the gap between germline ends came to 16 bases. CDR3 sequence (DNA): TGCAGTGCCACCGTCCCAGGGGTTACAGATACGCAGTATTTT. It yields the protein CSATVPGVTDTQYF.

The chain links TRBV23-1 to TRBJ2-7; no definite D call. TRBV23-1 is an ORF, with its function uncertain. The V end was cut by 4 bases, the J end by 2 bases, with 12 bases between. The CDR3 extends over 14 amino acids. As DNA, the CDR3 is TGCGCCAGCAGTCCGGGTTTCGGTGCCTACGAGCAGTACTTC. Translation gives CASSPGFGAYEQYF.

The CDR3 coding sequence is TGTGCCAGCTCACTTCGGGGGGCCGGGGACACTGAAGCTTTCTTT. Translation gives CASSLRGAGDTEAFF. The V call is TRBV18, the J call TRBJ1-1; maybe TRBD1 (6 bases). V shed 4 bases and J shed 3 bases, with 15 bases lying between them. CDR3 length equals 15 residues. Germline CDR1 KGHSH, CDR2 LQKENI.

Only a few counts were recorded for this clonotype. The rearrangement joins TRBV28 to TRBJ1-4; D is uncertain. This CDR3 is built from 13 residues. The V end was cut by 5 bases, the J end by 8 bases, with 12 bases between. From germline, CDR1 is MDHEN and CDR2 SYDVKM. The chain's CDR3 is CASSRTTLEKLFF. CDR3 DNA: TGTGCCAGCAGTCGGACCACTTTGGAAAAACTGTTTTTT. Complete variable domain (other parts from reference TRBV28 and TRBJ1-4): DVKVTQSSRYLVKRTGEKVFLECVQDMDHENMFWYRQDPGLGLRLIYFSYDVKMKEKGDIPEGYSVSREKKERFSLILESASTNQTSMYLCASSRTTLEKLFFGSGTQLSVL.

The chain joins TRBV12-3 or TRBV12-4 to TRBJ1-5; D possibly corresponds to TRBD1 (5 bases). The CDR3 has 15 amino acids. V was cut by 5 bases and J by 0 bases, with 11 bases left in between. CDR3: CASSPDGHSNQPQHF. CDR3 sequence (DNA): TGTGCCAGCAGTCCGGACGGACATAGCAATCAGCCCCAGCATTTT.

This clonotype was seen a handful of times. The rearrangement joins TRBV28 to TRBJ2-1; D is unclear. This CDR3 spans 16 amino acids. In germline, CDR1 is MDHEN, CDR2 SYDVKM. V was cut by 3 bases and J by 0 bases, with 12 bases left in between. CDR3 nucleotides: TGTGCCAGCAGTTTGTCGACGGTTAGCTCCTACAATGAGCAGTTCTTC. The encoded protein is CASSLSTVSSYNEQFF.

The rearrangement joins TRBV7-9 to TRBJ2-2, with 7 bases that match TRBD1. The germline V gene encodes CDR1 SEHNR and CDR2 FQNEAQ (reference sequence). The CDR3 is 16 amino acids. Unmatched junction bases numbered 7, after V lost 4 bases and J lost 2 bases. The CDR3 protein is CASSSGTDLNTGELFF. The CDR3 DNA is TGTGCCAGCAGCTCCGGGACAGATCTCAACACCGGGGAGCTGTTTTTT.

The gene calls are TRBV20-1 and TRBJ2-1; 14 nucleotides agree with TRBD2. The CDR3 consists of 16 residues. J lost 4 bases, V lost 5 bases, and 7 bases had no gene match. The germline CDR1 and CDR2 sequences are DFQATT and SNEGSKA (reference sequence). CDR3 protein: CSADGLAGGRYNEQFF. In DNA form, the CDR3 reads TGCAGTGCTGACGGACTAGCGGGGGGTCGGTACAATGAGCAGTTCTTC.

This clonotype was recorded a few times. V is TRBV7-2 and J is TRBJ2-7, with 9 bases fitting TRBD1. The CDR3 length is 13 residues. Trimming took 5 bases from V and 5 from J; bases not matched to a gene: 4. Germline lookup yields CDR1 SGHTA and CDR2 FQGNSA. The CDR3 region is CASSTRTGDEQYF. The CDR3 DNA reads TGTGCCAGCAGCACCCGGACAGGGGACGAGCAGTACTTC.